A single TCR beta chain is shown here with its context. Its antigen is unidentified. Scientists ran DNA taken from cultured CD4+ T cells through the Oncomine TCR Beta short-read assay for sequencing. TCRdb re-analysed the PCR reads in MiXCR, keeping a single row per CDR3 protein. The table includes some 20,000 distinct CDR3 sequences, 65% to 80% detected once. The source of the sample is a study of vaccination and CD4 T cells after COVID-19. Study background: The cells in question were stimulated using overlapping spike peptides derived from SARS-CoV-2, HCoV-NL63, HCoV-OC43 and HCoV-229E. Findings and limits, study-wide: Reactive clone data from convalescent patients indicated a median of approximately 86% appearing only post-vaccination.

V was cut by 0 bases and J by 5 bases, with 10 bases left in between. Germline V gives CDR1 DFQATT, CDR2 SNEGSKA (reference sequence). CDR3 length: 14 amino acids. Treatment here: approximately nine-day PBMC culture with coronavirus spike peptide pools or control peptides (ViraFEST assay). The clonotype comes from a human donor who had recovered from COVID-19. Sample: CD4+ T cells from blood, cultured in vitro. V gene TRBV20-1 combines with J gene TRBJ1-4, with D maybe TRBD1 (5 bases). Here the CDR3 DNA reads TGCAGTGCTAGAGATGGGAGGGACAATGAAAAACTGTTTTTT. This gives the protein CSARDGRDNEKLFF.